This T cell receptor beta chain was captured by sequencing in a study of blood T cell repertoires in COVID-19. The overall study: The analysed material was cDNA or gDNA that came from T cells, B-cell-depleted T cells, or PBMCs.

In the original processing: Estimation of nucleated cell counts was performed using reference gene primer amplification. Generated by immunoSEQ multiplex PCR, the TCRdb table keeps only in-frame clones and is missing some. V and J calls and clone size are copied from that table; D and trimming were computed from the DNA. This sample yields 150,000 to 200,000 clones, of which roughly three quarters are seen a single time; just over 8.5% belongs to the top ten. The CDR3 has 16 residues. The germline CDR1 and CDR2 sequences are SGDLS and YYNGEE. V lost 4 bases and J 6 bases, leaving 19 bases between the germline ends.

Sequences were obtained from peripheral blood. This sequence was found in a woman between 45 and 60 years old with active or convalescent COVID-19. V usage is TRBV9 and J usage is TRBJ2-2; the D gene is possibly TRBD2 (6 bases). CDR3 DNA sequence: TGTGCCAGCAGCCCTAAGTGGGGGGAGGTGGCCGGGGAGCTGTTTTTT. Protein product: CASSPKWGEVAGELFF.